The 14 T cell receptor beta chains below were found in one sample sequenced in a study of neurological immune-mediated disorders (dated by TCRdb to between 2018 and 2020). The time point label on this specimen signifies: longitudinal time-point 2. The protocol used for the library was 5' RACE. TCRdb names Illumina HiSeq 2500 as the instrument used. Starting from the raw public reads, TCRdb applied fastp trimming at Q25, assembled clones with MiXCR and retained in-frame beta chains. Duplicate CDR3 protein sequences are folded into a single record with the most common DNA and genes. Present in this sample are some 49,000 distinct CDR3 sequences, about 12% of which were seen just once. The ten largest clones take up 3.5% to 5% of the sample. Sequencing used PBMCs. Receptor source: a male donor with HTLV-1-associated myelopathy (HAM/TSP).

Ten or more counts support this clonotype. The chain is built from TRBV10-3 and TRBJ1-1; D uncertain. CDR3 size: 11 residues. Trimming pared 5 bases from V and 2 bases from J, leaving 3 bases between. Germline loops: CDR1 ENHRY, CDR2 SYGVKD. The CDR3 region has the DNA TGTGCCATCAGTCTAAACACTGAAGCTTTCTTT. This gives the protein CAISLNTEAFF.

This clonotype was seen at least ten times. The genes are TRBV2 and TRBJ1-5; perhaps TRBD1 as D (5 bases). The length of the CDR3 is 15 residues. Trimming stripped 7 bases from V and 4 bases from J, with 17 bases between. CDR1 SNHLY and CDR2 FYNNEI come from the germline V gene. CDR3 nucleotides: TGTGCCAGCATTAAGGACACTCGCGGGAATCAGCCCCAGCATTTT. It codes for CASIKDTRGNQPQHF.

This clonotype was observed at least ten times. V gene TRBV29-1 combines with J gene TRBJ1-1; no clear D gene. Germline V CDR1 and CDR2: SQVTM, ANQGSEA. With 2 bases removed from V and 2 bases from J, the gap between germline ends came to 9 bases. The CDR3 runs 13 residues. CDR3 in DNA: TGCAGCGTTGAACGGGCGCGAAACACTGAAGCTTTCTTT. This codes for CSVERARNTEAFF. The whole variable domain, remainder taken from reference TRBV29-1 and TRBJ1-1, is SAVISQKPSRDICQRGTSLTIQCQVDSQVTMMFWYRQQPGQSLTLIATANQGSEATYESGFVIDKFPISRPNLTFSTLTVSNMSPEDSSIYLCSVERARNTEAFFGQGTRLTVV.

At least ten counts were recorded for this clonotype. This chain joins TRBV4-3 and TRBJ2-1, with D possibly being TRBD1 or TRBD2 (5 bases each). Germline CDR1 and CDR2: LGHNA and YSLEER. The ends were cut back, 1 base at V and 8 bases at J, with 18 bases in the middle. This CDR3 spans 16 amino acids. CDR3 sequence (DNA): TGCGCCAGCAGCCAAGTCTCGTTCAGGGAGTCGTATGAGCAGTTCTTC. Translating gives CASSQVSFRESYEQFF.

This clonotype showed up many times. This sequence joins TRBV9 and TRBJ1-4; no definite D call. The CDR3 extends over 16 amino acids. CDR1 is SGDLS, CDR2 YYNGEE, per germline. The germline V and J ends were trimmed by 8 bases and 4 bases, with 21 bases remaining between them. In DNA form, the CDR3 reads TGTGCCAGTAGGTCCGCACCTGGTATTGGTAATGAAAAACTGTTTTTT. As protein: CASRSAPGIGNEKLFF.

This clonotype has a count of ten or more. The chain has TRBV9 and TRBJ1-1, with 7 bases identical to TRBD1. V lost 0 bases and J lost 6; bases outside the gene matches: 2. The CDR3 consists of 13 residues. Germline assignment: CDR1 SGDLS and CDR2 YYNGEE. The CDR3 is CASSVVTGSEAFF. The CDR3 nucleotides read TGTGCCAGCAGCGTAGTGACAGGGTCTGAAGCTTTCTTT.

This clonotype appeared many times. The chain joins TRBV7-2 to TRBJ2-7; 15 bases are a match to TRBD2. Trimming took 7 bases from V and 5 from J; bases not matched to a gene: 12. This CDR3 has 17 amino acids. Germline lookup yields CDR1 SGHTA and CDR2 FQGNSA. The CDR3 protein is CASTPPGLAGGIHEQYF. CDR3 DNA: TGTGCCAGCACCCCTCCGGGACTAGCGGGGGGCATCCACGAGCAGTACTTC.

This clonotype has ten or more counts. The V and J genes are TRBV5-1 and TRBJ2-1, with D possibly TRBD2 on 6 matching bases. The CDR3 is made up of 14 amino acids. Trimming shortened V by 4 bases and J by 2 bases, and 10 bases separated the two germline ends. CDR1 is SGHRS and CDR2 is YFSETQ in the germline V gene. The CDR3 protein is CASSPGRTYNEQFF. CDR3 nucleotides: TGCGCCAGCAGCCCGGGGAGGACCTACAATGAGCAGTTCTTC.

The CDR3 DNA follows: TGTGCCAGCAGCTTACAGGGGGGATACGAGCAGTACTTC. Its protein is CASSLQGGYEQYF. The chain carries TRBV7-2 and TRBJ2-7, with D possibly being TRBD1 (7 bases). V was cut by 2 bases and J by 4 bases, with 9 bases left in between. CDR1 is SGHTA, CDR2 FQGNSA, per germline. There are 13 residues in the CDR3.

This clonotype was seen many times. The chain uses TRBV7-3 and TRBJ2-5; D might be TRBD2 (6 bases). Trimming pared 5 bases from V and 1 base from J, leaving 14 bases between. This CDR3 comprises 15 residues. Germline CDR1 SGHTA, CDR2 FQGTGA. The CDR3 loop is CASSRGQGGQETQYF. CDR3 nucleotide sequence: TGTGCCAGCAGCCGGGGTCAGGGAGGCCAAGAGACCCAGTACTTC.

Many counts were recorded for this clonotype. The CDR3 region is CASSSGRAVDTDTQYF. Here the CDR3 DNA reads TGTGCCAGCAGCTCAGGTAGAGCGGTGGACACAGATACGCAGTATTTT. V usage is TRBV7-2 and J usage is TRBJ2-3, with D possibly being TRBD2 (5 bases). The CDR3 consists of 16 residues. Germline assignment: CDR1 SGHTA and CDR2 FQGNSA. V was shortened by 4 bases and J by 2 bases, with 16 bases between the two germline ends.

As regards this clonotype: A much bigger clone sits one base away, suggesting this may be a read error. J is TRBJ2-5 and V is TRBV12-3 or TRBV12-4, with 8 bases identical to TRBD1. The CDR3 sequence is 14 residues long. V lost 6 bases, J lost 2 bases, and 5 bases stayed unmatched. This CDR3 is CASSWTGRQETQYF. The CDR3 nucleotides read TGTGCCAGCAGCTGGACAGGGAGACAAGAGACCCAGTACTTC.

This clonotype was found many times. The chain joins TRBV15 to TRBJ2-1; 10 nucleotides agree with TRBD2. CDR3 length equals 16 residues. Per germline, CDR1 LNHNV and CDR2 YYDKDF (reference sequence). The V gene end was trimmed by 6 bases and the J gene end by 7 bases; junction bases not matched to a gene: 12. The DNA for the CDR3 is TGTGCCACCAGTTCAAGGAGACTAGCGGGTCTTAATGAGCAGTTCTTC. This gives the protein CATSSRRLAGLNEQFF.

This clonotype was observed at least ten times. The CDR3 DNA sequence: TGTGCCAGCACCGGGGGGGAGACCCAGTACTTC. This translates into CASTGGETQYF. This chain links TRBV6-5 with TRBJ2-5; 7 nucleotides line up with TRBD2. Germline V gene sequence: CDR1 MNHEY, CDR2 SVGAGI. The length of the CDR3 is 11 residues. The V segment lost 7 bases and the J segment 5 bases; nucleotides outside the gene matches: 1.